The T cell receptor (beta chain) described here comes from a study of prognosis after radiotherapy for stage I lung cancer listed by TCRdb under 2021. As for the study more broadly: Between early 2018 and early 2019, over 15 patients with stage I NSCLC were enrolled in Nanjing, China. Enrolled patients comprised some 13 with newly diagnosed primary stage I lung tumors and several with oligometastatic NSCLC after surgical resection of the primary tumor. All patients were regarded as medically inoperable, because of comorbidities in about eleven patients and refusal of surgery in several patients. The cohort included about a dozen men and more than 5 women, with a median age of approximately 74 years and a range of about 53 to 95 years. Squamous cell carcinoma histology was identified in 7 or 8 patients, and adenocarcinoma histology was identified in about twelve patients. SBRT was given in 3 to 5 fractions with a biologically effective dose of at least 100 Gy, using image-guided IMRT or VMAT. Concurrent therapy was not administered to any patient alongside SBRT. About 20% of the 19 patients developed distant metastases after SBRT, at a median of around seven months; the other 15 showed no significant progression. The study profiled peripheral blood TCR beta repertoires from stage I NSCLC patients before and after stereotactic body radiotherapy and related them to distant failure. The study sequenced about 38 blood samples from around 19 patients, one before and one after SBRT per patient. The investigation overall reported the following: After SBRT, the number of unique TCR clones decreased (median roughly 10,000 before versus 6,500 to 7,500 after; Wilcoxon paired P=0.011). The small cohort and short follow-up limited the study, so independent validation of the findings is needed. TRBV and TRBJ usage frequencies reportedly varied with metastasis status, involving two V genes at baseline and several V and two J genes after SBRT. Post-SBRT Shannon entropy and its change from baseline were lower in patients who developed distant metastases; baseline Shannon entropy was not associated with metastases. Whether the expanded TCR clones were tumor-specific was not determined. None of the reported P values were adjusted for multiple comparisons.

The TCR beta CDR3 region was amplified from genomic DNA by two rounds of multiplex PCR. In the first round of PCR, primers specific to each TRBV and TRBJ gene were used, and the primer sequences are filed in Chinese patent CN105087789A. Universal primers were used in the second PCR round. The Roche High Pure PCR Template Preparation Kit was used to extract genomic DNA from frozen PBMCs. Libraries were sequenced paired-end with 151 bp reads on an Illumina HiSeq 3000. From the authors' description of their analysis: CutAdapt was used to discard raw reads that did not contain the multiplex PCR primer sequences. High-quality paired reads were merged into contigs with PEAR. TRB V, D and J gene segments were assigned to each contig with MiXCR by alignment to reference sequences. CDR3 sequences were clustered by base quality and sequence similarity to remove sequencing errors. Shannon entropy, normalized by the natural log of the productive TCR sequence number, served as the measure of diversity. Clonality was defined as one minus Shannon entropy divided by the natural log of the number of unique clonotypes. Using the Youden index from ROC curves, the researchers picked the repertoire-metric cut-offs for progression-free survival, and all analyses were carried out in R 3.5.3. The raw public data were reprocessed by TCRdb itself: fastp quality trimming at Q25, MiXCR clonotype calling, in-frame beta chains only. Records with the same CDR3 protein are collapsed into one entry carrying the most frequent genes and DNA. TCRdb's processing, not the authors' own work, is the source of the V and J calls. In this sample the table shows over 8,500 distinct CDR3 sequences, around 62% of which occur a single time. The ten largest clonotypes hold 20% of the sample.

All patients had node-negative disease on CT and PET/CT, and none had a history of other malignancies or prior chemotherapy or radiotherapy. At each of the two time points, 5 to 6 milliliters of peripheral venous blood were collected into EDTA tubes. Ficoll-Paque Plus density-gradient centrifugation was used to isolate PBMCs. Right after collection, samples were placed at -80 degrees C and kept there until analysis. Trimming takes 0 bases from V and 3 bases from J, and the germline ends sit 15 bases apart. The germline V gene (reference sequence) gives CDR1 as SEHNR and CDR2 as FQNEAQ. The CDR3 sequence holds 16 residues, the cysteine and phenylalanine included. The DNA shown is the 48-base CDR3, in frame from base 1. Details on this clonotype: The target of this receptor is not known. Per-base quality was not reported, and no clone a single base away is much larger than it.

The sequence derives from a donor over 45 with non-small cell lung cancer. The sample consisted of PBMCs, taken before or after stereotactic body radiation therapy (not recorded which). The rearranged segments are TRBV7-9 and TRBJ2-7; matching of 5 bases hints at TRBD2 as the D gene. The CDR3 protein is CASSLALYVAFYEQYF. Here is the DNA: TGTGCCAGCAGCTTAGCCCTTTACGTAGCGTTCTACGAGCAGTACTTC.